The present entry profiles one T cell receptor (beta chain) with its context. This clonotype was seen many times. Its antigen specificity is not known. The record has no base qualities; no much larger clone is one base away. Measured from the cysteine to the phenylalanine, the CDR3 is 13 residues long. The entry retains the CDR3 DNA only, 39 bases that are in frame from base 1. Cut back by 1 base and 9 bases, the V and J ends lie 10 bases apart. These data come from a study of T-cell reconstitution after alpha-beta-depleted transplantation in children (dated by TCRdb to the mid-2010s). Some background on the complete study: T-cell immune reconstitution after TCRalphabeta/CD19-depleted allogeneic hematopoietic cell transplantation in children was quantitatively tracked in the study by means of TCR repertoire profiling.

What the work shows at the level of the full study, not this receptor alone: In some patients, the high TCRbeta diversity seen at day 60 was put down to recipient T cells and intrathymic progenitors that had survived conditioning. The apparently early alphabetaT-cell count recovery about two months after transplant was reportedly dependent on only several hundred rapidly expanded clones derived from non-depleted graft cells. Hyperexpanded clone frequencies declined over subsequent months; after one year, T-cell counts and TCRbeta diversity were mostly attributed to newly produced T cells.

The sample's treatment or condition label is to be understood as: allogeneic hematopoietic cell transplantation with graft depleted of TCRalphabeta T cells and CD19 B cells. The transplant recipients were children given TCRalphabeta/CD19-depleted allogeneic hematopoietic cell grafts. The protocol used for the library was PCR. Sequencing took place on an Illumina HiSeq 2500. Molecular barcoding was employed in the preparation of TCR libraries, with unique molecular identifiers being used to normalize TCRbeta repertoire quantification. TCRdb trimmed the raw reads at Q25, called clones with MiXCR and kept productive beta chains. Each record represents a unique CDR3 protein, reported with the most common genes and DNA among its rows. Within this sample are fewer than 250,000 distinct CDR3 sequences, with around 7.8% of them counted one time only. Jointly, the top ten make up nearly 6.5% of the sample.

The sequence was obtained from a male patient under 18 who had a stem cell transplant for acute lymphoblastic leukemia, so the T cells may come from the graft donor. Here the sequenced sample was PBMCs, mostly from graft donor cells, taken 180 days after TCRalphabeta/CD19-depleted stem cell transplant. The chain couples TRBV12-3 or TRBV12-4 to TRBJ2-1; no confident D gene assignment can be made. The encoded CDR3 is CASSLGQLGEQFF. The DNA reads as follows: TGTGCCAGCAGTTTAGGGCAGTTAGGTGAGCAGTTCTTC.